The source of this T cell receptor beta chain is a study of long-term antiretroviral therapy in people with HIV. Study-level points and caveats: Every time point showed a repertoire led by clones expanded before ART.

Run at survey level, the immunoSEQ assay was version v3.0. Sequencing used immunoSEQ multiplex PCR; TCRdb keeps in-frame clones, though not all of them. The sample includes 23,000 or so clones, roughly three quarters of them seen just once. Remarks on this clone: Its target is unknown.

Germline V gene sequence: CDR1 SGHNT, CDR2 YYREEE (reference sequence). Germline trimming cut 4 bases from V and 8 bases from J; bases unmatched to any gene: 7. CDR3 size: 13 residues. The clonotype originates from a man younger than 45 with HIV. The V call is TRBV5-4, the J call TRBJ2-3, with 7 bases aligning to TRBD2. The sequencing used unsorted PBMCs, collected 2.1 years after starting antiretroviral therapy. The CDR3 spells CASSERDSTTQYF. CDR3 nucleotide sequence: TGTGCCAGCAGCGAGCGGGACTCTACTACGCAGTATTTT.